This T cell receptor beta chain was sequenced for a study of identifying expanded T cells in peripheral blood. Findings and limits, study-wide: Differentially abundant clones: around 1.2 between replicates, about 15 at around 15 days, over 18 at four.

Here immunoSEQ multiplex PCR was the method, and the copy in TCRdb shows in-frame clones only, minus some. The table has about 82,000 clones, approximately 90% seen once. This clone was counted only a few times. Its target is unknown. The CDR3 is made up of 19 amino acids. Germline V gene lookup returns CDR1 LNHDA and CDR2 SQIVND (reference sequence). Trimming cost V 0 bases and J 3 bases, with 21 bases left between them. The chain carries TRBV19 and TRBJ1-5; D gene ambiguous. Material: blood. The receptor comes from a person aged 18 to 70 in good health. CDR3 nucleotides: TGTGCCAGTAGTATAGATCCTGAAGGCAGGCCGCCGTACAATCAGCCCCAGCATTTT. This sequence encodes CASSIDPEGRPPYNQPQHF.